A selection of T cell receptor beta chains follows, all from one sample in a study of shared clonotypes between healthy human individuals. The method was immunoSEQ multiplex PCR; TCRdb's version includes in-frame clones alone and lacks a portion of them. Of 2 million to 3 million clones in the sample, over 85% were seen once. The sequencing input was naive CD4+ T cells from PBMCs. The receptors stem from a young man in good health. Some clones in this sample may be carry-over from other donors' samples. The CDR3 runs from the conserved cysteine through the conserved F or W. The size of a clone is reported for some rows only, either as once, few or many, or as a class for expanded clones.

clone size	V gene	CDR3 protein
.	TRBV9	CASSEGGQGGNEKLFF
.	TRBV7-2	CASSPIDRVGQYF
.	TRBV9	CASSSGGGRYGYTF
.	TRBV7-9	CASSPQGYGYTF
.	TRBV6-9	CASSPEATGSYEQYF
.	TRBV21-1	CASSKVLDRSEKLFF
.	TRBV19	CASTRAGGPDTQYF
.	TRBV28	CASSPRAVYEQFF
.	TRBV11-2	CASSPLGGPGYNEQFF
.	TRBV28	CASSPVTSGEPYEQYF
.	TRBV10-3	CAIRAGPQNNEQFF
.	TRBV18	CASSPEGQPQHF
.	TRBV5-1	CASSLTRANTGELFF
.	TRBV5-4	CASSLGTDYNEQFF
.	TRBV7-8	CASSLLAGTYNEQFF
.	TRBV14	CASSQDLGTGVLDNQPQHF
.	TRBV5-1	CASSRLGAWGETQYF
once	TRBV2	CASRLIEAFF
.	TRBV19	CASRFTGVNTEAFF
.	TRBV28	CASSQGVRNTIYF
.	TRBV7-7	CASSRGTLSETQYF
.	TRBV2	CASSFGLGSYEQYF
.	TRBV7-2	CASSLLTGVGEKLFF
.	TRBV11-2	CASSLAPRGQETQYF
.	TRBV29-1	CSVDGQGVSTEAFF
.	TRBV6-6	CATTSVNAYNEQFF
.	TRBV2	CASNLLGQGQQPQHF
.	TRBV29-1	CSAGTGTSIHEQYF
.	TRBV9	CASSVYHTGRGYTF
.	TRBV28	CASSLGGARRDTEAFF
once	TRBV28	CASSLRQIQETQYF
.	TRBV6-6	CASSPHSGITYEQYF
.	TRBV5-1	CASSAGHPQETQYF
.	TRBV7-3	CASSAGQGARGYTF
.	TRBV28	CASSPGTYGYTF
.	TRBV28	CASSPMTGLSYEQYF
.	TRBV15	CATSRTVSYNEQFF
.	TRBV29-1	CSVDGRGPEQRTSTDTQYF
.	TRBV4-3	CASSQGAAGGGKAYNEQFF
.	TRBV7-2	CASSLGLVGYGYTF
.	TRBV28	CASSEGGALAGNTIYF
.	TRBV27	CASSPSRDRDQPQHF
.	TRBV6-1	CASRRSSGPYEQYF
.	TRBV11-2	CASSPLTGMNEQFF
.	TRBV20-1	CSAKGAGELFF
.	TRBV7-8	CASSYLPGLMNTEAFF
.	TRBV18	CASSPRTAQETQYF
.	TRBV6-4	CASRAFAGPDRYNEQFF
.	TRBV7-9	CASSRRDPSPGYF
.	TRBV11-2	CASSLTGLAGGPRDTQYF
.	TRBV28	CATVSGSREQYF
.	TRBV5-4	CAEGRIALNTEAFF